A selection of T cell receptor beta chains follows, all from one sample in a study of blood T cell repertoires in COVID-19. Measured with immunoSEQ multiplex PCR; TCRdb has only the in-frame clones, and not every one. Seen here are hundreds of thousands of clones, 85% to 90% observed once, and the top ten hold 0.9%. Input material: peripheral blood. These receptors were obtained from a young man with COVID-19, enrolled during active disease. The CDR3 runs from the conserved cysteine through the conserved F or W. The order of the fields is V gene, J gene, clone size, D gene, CDR3 DNA, CDR3 protein. The D gene is left open where the match is weak. Clone sizes are given selectively: once, few, many, or a class where the clone is expanded.

v_gene: TRBV19
j_gene: TRBJ2-2
abundance: -
d_gene: TRBD2
CDR3nt: TGTGCCAGAGGAGGACTAGCGGGTTCAATAAGGACCGGGGAGCTGTTTTTT
CDR3aa: CARGGLAGSIRTGELFF

v_gene: TRBV12-5
j_gene: TRBJ2-3
abundance: -
d_gene: -
CDR3nt: TGTGCTAGTGGTTCCCCTGGTTTCGAGGCAGTCACAGATACGCAGTATTTT
CDR3aa: CASGSPGFEAVTDTQYF

v_gene: TRBV3-1/TRBV3-2
j_gene: TRBJ2-2
abundance: -
d_gene: -
CDR3nt: TGTGCCAGCAGCCAAGATAGGAGGGCCGGAGCCGGGGAGCTGTTTTTT
CDR3aa: CASSQDRRAGAGELFF

v_gene: TRBV14
j_gene: TRBJ1-2
abundance: -
d_gene: -
CDR3nt: TGTGCCAGCAGCCTTCAAGGGGGTTTTTCGGGCTACACCTTC
CDR3aa: CASSLQGGFSGYTF

v_gene: TRBV7-3
j_gene: TRBJ1-1
abundance: few
d_gene: -
CDR3nt: TGTGCCAGCAGCTTGTCCCAGAACACTGAAGCTTTCTTT
CDR3aa: CASSLSQNTEAFF

v_gene: TRBV14
j_gene: TRBJ2-7
abundance: -
d_gene: -
CDR3nt: TGTGCCAGCAGCCAATCTACCGTGTACGAGCAGTACTTC
CDR3aa: CASSQSTVYEQYF

v_gene: TRBV5-1
j_gene: TRBJ1-1
abundance: -
d_gene: TRBD1
CDR3nt: TGCGCCAGCAGCCCGGGACAGGGGGAAGCTTTCTTT
CDR3aa: CASSPGQGEAFF

v_gene: TRBV7-9
j_gene: TRBJ2-7
abundance: -
d_gene: TRBD2
CDR3nt: TGTGCCAGCAGCCCTGCTAGCGGCAGCTCCTACGAGCAGTACTTC
CDR3aa: CASSPASGSSYEQYF

v_gene: TRBV7-8
j_gene: TRBJ2-1
abundance: -
d_gene: TRBD2
CDR3nt: TGTGCCAGCAGCTTAATTGGGACTAGCGGAAGTCACTCCTACAATGAGCAGTTCTTC
CDR3aa: CASSLIGTSGSHSYNEQFF

v_gene: TRBV10-1
j_gene: TRBJ2-7
abundance: -
d_gene: -
CDR3nt: TGCGCCAGCAGTGCCAGCGGAAGATACGAGCAGTACTTC
CDR3aa: CASSASGRYEQYF

v_gene: TRBV11-2
j_gene: TRBJ1-1
abundance: -
d_gene: -
CDR3nt: TGTGCCAGCAGCTTAGGGGGCATGAACACTGAAGCTTTCTTT
CDR3aa: CASSLGGMNTEAFF

v_gene: TRBV19
j_gene: TRBJ2-7
abundance: -
d_gene: TRBD2
CDR3nt: TGTGCCAGTAGTCCAGGCGGGAGGGCCGTCTACGAGCAGTACTTC
CDR3aa: CASSPGGRAVYEQYF

v_gene: TRBV28
j_gene: TRBJ1-2
abundance: -
d_gene: TRBD1
CDR3nt: TGTGCCAGCAGTTGGGGGGACAGTGGGTATGGCTACACCTTC
CDR3aa: CASSWGDSGYGYTF

v_gene: TRBV9
j_gene: TRBJ1-3
abundance: -
d_gene: -
CDR3nt: TGTGCCAGCAGCCCCCGGGATTTTTTCTCTGGAAACACCATATATTTT
CDR3aa: CASSPRDFFSGNTIYF

v_gene: TRBV25-1
j_gene: TRBJ1-2
abundance: -
d_gene: TRBD1
CDR3nt: TGTGCCAGCAGTGATCCGACAGGGACGGACTATGGCTACACCTTC
CDR3aa: CASSDPTGTDYGYTF

v_gene: TRBV29-1
j_gene: TRBJ2-1
abundance: -
d_gene: TRBD1
CDR3nt: TGCAGCGCGACCGGGACAGGGAATTGGAATGAGCAGTTCTTC
CDR3aa: CSATGTGNWNEQFF

v_gene: TRBV6-6
j_gene: TRBJ1-3
abundance: -
d_gene: TRBD1
CDR3nt: TGTGCCACCCGACCCAGGGGGCACGAAAACACCATATATTTT
CDR3aa: CATRPRGHENTIYF

v_gene: TRBV7-9
j_gene: TRBJ1-1
abundance: once
d_gene: -
CDR3nt: TGTGCCAGCAGCTTATTGAAGACAGGTCCCAACACTGAAGCTTTCTTT
CDR3aa: CASSLLKTGPNTEAFF

v_gene: TRBV7-9
j_gene: TRBJ2-5
abundance: -
d_gene: TRBD2
CDR3nt: TGTGCCAGCAGCTTAGGCGGGAGAAGGTCGGGAGAGACCCAGTACTTC
CDR3aa: CASSLGGRRSGETQYF

v_gene: TRBV6-5
j_gene: TRBJ2-1
abundance: -
d_gene: TRBD1
CDR3nt: TGTGCCAGCAGCCGGGACAGGTCCAACAATGAGCAGTTCTTC
CDR3aa: CASSRDRSNNEQFF

v_gene: TRBV5-4
j_gene: TRBJ2-2
abundance: -
d_gene: TRBD2
CDR3nt: TGTGCCAGCAGCTTGAGAATGGGACTAGCGGGGAGCACCGGGGAGCTGTTTTTT
CDR3aa: CASSLRMGLAGSTGELFF

v_gene: TRBV30
j_gene: TRBJ1-4
abundance: once
d_gene: TRBD1
CDR3nt: TGTGCCTGGAGTGGACAGGGACCTGAAAAACTGTTTTTT
CDR3aa: CAWSGQGPEKLFF